A selection of T cell receptor beta chains follows, all from one sample in a study of cytomegalovirus exposure and HLA in healthy donors. The method was immunoSEQ multiplex PCR; TCRdb's version includes in-frame clones alone and lacks a portion of them. The sample records tens of thousands of clones, approximately 70% being singletons. The sequenced sample consisted of PBMCs. The receptors were gathered from a woman aged 45 to 65 in good health and CMV-seropositive. Both conserved end residues are trimmed from each CDR3.

v_call cdr3_aa
TRBV29-1 SVPEQGSGDTQY
TRBV5-4 ASSLDRENEQY
TRBV6-5 ASSPDSNMNTEAF
TRBV7-9 ASSFGGTANTEAF
TRBV19 ASSGTLNTEAF
TRBV30 AWSRQGGTDTQY
TRBV5-4 ASSIKRGGLDEQF
TRBV7-9 ASSLVTGDGYT
TRBV30 AWAENAGANVLT
TRBV6-6 ASKDHGANTEAF
TRBV28 ASLTQGDEQY
TRBV14 ASSQGLAEGNEQF
TRBV28 ASTTSIQVNQETQY
TRBV2 ASRADQETQY
TRBV28 ASSLPGIYEQY
TRBV28 ASSVQGAAVYNEQF
TRBV14 ASSLRAGTGAEQY
TRBV5-1 ASSLLLEPETQY
TRBV19 ASSTQGFPNTEAF
TRBV27 ASSLWAEETQY
TRBV4-3 ASSQDGSSYNSPLH
TRBV6-5 ASKKGNTDSPLH
TRBV5-1 ASSYIGTYRGLDGYT
TRBV6-1 ASSERNGQSFGDTQY
TRBV4-3 ASSQEQGAGQPQH
TRBV27 ASSLGTGGDNEQF
TRBV15 ATSRVGGVAEKLF
TRBV6-5 ASSYVRYWGGEAF
TRBV19 ASNRGTNYGYT
TRBV27 ASSNRLNLYNEQF
TRBV11-2 ASSSGGSGNTIY
TRBV29-1 SVGDRAGSGTEAF
TRBV7-2 ASSLKGLGANVLT
TRBV16 ASSQSEGKQPQH
TRBV12-5 ASGLVGSGTGNTEAF
TRBV5-1 ASSPGQRVHEQY
TRBV10-2 ASSEPGQPYEQY
TRBV12-5 ASGEDTNTGELF
TRBV28 ASSSYRGFGNQPQH
TRBV9 ASSVDAGNTGELF
TRBV30 AWQFRPSGGYNEQF
TRBV7-2 ASSRQRTSGRLADEQY
TRBV21-1 ASSRSGFRECSRGYT
TRBV6-6 ASSYKPRSEQY
TRBV13 ASSFNRDGGYT
TRBV11-2 ASSLVSHEQY
TRBV18 ASSPRQANSNQPQH
TRBV5-4 ASSLTTGTNEKLF
TRBV2 ASSGVWASTYGYT
TRBV5-4 ASSLAGIAGGDEQY
TRBV11-2 ASSLEGQGVTEAF
TRBV25-1 ASSQQGARGGNTIY
TRBV7-9 ASSLEEAGTEQF
TRBV5-4 ASSSPRTGNTGELF
TRBV9 ASSVAGQGAREQY
TRBV27 ASSFTPPAGTDTQY
TRBV7-3 VSRVQRGLGNTIY
TRBV7-9 ASSWGGEAF